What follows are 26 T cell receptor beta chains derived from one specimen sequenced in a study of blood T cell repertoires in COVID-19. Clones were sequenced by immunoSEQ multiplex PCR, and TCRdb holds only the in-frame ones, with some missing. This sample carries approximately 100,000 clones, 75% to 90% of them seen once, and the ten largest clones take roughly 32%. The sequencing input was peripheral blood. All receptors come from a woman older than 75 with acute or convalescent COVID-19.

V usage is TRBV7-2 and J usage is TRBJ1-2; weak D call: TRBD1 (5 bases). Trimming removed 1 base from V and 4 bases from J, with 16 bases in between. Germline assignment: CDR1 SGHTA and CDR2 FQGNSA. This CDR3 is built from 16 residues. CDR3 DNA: TGTGCCAGCAGCTTAGGGGGCCCGAACCCTGGCTATGGCTACACCTTC. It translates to CASSLGGPNPGYGYTF.

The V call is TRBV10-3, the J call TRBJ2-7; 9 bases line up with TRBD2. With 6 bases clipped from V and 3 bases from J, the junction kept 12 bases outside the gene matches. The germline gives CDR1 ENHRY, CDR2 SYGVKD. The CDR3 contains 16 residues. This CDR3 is CAIRGAASGENYEQYF. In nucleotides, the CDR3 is TGTGCCATCAGGGGGGCGGCTAGCGGGGAAAACTACGAGCAGTACTTC.

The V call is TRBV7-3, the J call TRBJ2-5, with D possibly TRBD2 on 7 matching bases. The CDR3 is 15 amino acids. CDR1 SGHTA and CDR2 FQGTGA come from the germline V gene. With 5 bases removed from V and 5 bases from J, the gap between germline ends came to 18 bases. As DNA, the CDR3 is TGTGCCAGCAGCCTCCTTCCCGGGGGGCCGGAGACCCAGTACTTC. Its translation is CASSLLPGGPETQYF.

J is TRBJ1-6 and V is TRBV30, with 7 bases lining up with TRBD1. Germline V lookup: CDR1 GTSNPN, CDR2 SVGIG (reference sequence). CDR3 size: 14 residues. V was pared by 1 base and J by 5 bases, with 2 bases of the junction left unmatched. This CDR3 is CAWSAGTDNSPLHF. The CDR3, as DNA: TGTGCCTGGAGTGCTGGGACAGATAATTCACCCCTCCACTTT.

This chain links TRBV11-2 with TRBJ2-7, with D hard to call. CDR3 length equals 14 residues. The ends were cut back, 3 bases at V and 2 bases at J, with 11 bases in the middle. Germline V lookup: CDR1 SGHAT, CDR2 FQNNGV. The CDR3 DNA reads TGTGCCAGCAGCTTTGGTACATCCCCCTACGAGCAGTACTTC. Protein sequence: CASSFGTSPYEQYF.

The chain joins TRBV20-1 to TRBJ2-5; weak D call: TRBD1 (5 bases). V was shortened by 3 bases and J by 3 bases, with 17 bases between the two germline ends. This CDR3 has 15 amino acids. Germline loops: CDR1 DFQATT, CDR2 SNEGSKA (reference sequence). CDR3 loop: CSASFGGQGKETQYF. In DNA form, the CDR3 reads TGCAGTGCTAGTTTCGGTGGGCAGGGAAAAGAGACCCAGTACTTC.

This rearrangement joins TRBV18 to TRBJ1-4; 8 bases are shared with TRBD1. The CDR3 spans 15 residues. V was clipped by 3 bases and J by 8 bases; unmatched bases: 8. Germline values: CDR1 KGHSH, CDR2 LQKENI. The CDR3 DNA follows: TGTGCCAGCTCACCCCGGACAGGGAGGGAGGAAAAACTGTTTTTT. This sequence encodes CASSPRTGREEKLFF.

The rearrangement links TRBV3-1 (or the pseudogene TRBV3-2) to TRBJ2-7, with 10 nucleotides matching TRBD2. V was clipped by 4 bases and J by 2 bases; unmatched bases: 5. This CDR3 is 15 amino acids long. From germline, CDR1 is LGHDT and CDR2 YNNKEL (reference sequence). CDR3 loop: CASSPTAGGAYEQYF. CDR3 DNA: TGTGCCAGCAGCCCGACAGCGGGGGGGGCCTACGAGCAGTACTTC.

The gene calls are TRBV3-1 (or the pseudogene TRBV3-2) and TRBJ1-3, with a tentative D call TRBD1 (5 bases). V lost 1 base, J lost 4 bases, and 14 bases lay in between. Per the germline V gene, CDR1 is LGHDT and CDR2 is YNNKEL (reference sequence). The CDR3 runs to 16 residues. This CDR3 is CASSQAGRVTGNTIYF. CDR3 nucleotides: TGTGCCAGCAGCCAAGCTGGCAGGGTGACAGGAAACACCATATATTTT.

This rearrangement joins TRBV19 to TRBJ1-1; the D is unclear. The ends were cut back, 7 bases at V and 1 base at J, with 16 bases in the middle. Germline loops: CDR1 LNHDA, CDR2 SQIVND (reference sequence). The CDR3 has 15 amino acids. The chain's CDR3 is CASIPGPGWNTEAFF. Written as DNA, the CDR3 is TGTGCCAGTATCCCGGGCCCGGGATGGAACACTGAAGCTTTCTTT.

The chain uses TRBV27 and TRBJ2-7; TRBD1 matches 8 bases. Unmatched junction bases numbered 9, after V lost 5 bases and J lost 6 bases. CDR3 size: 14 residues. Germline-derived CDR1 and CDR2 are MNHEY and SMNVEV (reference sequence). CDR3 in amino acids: CASSPSTGAGEQYF. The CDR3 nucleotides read TGTGCCAGCAGTCCATCGACAGGGGCCGGCGAGCAGTACTTC.

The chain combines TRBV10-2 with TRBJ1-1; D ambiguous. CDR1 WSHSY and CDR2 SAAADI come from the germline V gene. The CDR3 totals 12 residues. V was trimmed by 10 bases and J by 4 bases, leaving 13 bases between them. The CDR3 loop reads CATVNEGTEAFF. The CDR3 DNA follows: TGCGCCACCGTTAATGAGGGCACTGAAGCTTTCTTT.

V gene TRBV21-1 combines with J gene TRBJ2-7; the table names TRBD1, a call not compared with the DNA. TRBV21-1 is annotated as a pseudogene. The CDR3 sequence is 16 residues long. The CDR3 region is CASSKHALDRAYEQYF. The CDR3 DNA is TGTGCCAGCAGCAAGCATGCGCTCGACAGGGCCTACGAGCAGTACTTC.

The CDR3 sequence: CASSPLGTSDADTQYF. The CDR3, as DNA: TGTGCCAGCAGTCCCCTTGGGACTAGCGACGCAGATACGCAGTATTTT. The V gene is TRBV28, the J gene TRBJ2-3; 10 bases are shared with TRBD2. The length of the CDR3 is 16 residues. V dropped 5 bases and J dropped 4; count of bases not matched to a gene: 9. CDR1 and CDR2 from the germline V gene are MDHEN and SYDVKM.

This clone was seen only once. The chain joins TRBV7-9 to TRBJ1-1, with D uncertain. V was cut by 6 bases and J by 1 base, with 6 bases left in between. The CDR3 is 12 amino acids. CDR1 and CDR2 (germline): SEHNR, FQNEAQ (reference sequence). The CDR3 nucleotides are TGTGCCAGCAGTACTAAGAACACTGAAGCTTTCTTT. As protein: CASSTKNTEAFF.

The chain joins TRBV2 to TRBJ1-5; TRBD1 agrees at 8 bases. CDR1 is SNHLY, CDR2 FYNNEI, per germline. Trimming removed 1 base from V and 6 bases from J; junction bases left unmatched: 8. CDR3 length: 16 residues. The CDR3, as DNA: TGTGCCAGCAGTGAAGATGACAGGGGTCTACTTCAGCCCCAGCATTTT. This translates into CASSEDDRGLLQPQHF.

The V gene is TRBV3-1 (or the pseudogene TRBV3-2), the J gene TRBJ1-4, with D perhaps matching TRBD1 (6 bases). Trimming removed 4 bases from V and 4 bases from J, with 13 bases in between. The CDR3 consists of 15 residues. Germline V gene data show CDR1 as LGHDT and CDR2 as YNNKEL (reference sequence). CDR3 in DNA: TGTGCCAGCAGCCCGCCGGGACAACTTAATGAAAAACTGTTTTTT. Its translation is CASSPPGQLNEKLFF.

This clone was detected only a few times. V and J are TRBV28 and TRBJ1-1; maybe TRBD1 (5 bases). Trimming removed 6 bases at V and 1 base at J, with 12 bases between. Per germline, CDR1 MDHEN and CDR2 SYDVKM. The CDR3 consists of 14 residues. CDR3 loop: CASSSRTGNTEAFF. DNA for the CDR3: TGTGCCAGCAGCTCCCGAACAGGGAACACTGAAGCTTTCTTT.

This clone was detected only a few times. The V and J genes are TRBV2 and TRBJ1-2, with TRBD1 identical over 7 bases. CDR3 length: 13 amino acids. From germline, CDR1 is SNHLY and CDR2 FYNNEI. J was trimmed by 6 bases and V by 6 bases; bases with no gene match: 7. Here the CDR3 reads CASRSDRVNGYTF. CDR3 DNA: TGTGCCAGCAGGTCCGACAGGGTCAATGGCTACACCTTC.

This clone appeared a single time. CDR3 in amino acids: CASSFGLASRTGELFF. The CDR3, as DNA: TGTGCCAGCAGCTTTGGACTAGCGTCCCGCACCGGGGAGCTGTTTTTT. V usage is TRBV7-9 and J usage is TRBJ2-2, with 9 bases fitting TRBD2. Germline loops: CDR1 SEHNR, CDR2 FQNEAQ (reference sequence). The ends lost 3 bases at V and 4 bases at J; junction bases unmatched: 6. This CDR3 has 16 amino acids.

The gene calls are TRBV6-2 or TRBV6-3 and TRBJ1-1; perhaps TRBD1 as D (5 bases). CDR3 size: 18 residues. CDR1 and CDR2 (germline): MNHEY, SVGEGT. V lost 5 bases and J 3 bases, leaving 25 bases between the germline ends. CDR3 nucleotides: TGTGCCAGCAGTCTTGGATTTCGGGGGGAGGGGTACGACACTGAAGCTTTCTTT. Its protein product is CASSLGFRGEGYDTEAFF.

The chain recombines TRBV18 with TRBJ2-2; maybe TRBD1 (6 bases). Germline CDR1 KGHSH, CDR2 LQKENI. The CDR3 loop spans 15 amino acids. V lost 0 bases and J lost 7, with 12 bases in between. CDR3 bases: TGTGCCAGCTCACCACCGACAGGTTTGGTCGGGGAGCTGTTTTTT. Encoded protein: CASSPPTGLVGELFF.

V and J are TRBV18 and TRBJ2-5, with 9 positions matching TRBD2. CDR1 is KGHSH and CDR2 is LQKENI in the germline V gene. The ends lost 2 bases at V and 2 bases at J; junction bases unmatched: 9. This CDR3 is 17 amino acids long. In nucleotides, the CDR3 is TGTGCCAGCTCACCAGGGATTAGCGGGGGAATACAAGAGACCCAGTACTTC. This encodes CASSPGISGGIQETQYF.

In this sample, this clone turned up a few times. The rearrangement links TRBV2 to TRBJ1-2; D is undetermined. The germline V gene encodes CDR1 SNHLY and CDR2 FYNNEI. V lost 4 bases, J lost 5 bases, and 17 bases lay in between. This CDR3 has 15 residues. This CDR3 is CASSADTVPSYGYTF. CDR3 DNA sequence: TGTGCCAGCAGTGCCGACACAGTTCCTTCATATGGCTACACCTTC.

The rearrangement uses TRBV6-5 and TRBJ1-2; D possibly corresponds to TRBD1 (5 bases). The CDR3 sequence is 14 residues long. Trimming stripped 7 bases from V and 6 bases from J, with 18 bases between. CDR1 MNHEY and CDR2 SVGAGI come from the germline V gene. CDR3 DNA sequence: TGTGCCAGCATGGCGCCGGGGGGGGTTGATGGCTACACCTTC. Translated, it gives CASMAPGGVDGYTF.

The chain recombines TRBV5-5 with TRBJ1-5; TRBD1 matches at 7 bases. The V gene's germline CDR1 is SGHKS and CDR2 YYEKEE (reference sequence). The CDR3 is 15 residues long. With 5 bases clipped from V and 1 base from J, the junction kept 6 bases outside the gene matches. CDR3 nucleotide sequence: TGTGCCAGCAGTCGACAGGGCCGGAGCAATCAGCCCCAGCATTTT. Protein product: CASSRQGRSNQPQHF. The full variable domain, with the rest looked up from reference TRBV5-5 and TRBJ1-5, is DAGVTQSPTHLIKTRGQQVTLRCSPISGHKSVSWYQQVLGQGPQFIFQYYEKEERGRGNFPDRFSARQFPNYSSELNVNALLLGDSALYLCASSRQGRSNQPQHFGDGTRLSIL.